This T cell receptor beta chain was sequenced for a study of blood T cell repertoires in COVID-19. V was pared by 2 bases and J by 0 bases, with 9 bases of the junction left unmatched. Germline CDR1 LGHNA, CDR2 YSLEER. The CDR3 totals 17 residues. Only in-frame clones appear in the TCRdb table, and some are missing; sequencing was by immunoSEQ multiplex PCR. The sample shows under 350,000 clones, around 90% of them seen only once. The clonotype originates from a man aged 55 to 70 who had recovered from COVID-19. The sequenced material came from PBMCs or T cells enriched from blood (not recorded which). The chain joins TRBV4-3 to TRBJ1-1; 7 bases align to TRBD1. The CDR3 protein is CASSQRDRRPMNTEAFF. CDR3 nucleotides: TGCGCCAGCAGCCAAAGGGACAGAAGACCAATGAACACTGAAGCTTTCTTT.